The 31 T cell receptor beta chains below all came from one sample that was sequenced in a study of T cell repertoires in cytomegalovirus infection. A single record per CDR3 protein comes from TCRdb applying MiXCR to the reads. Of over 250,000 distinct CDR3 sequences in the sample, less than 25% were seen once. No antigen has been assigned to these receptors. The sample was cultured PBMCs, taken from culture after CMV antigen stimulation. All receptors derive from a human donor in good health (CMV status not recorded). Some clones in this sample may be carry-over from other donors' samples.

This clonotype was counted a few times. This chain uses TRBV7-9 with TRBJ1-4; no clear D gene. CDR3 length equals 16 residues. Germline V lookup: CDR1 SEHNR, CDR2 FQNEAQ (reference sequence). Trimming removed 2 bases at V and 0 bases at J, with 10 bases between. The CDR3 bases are TGTGCCAGCAGCTTAATCGGCAGGACAACTAATGAAAAACTGTTTTTT. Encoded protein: CASSLIGRTTNEKLFF.

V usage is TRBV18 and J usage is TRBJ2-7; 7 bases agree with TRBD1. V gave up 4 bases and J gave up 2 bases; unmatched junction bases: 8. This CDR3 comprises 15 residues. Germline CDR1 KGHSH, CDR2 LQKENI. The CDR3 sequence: CASSQSGTATYEQYF. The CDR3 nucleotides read TGTGCCAGCTCACAATCCGGGACAGCCACCTACGAGCAGTACTTC. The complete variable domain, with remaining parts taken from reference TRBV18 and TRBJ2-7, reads NAGVMQNPRHLVRRRGQEARLRCSPMKGHSHVYWYRQLPEEGLKFMVYLQKENIIDESGMPKERFSAEFPKEGPSILRIQQVVRGDSAAYFCASSQSGTATYEQYFGPGTRLTVT.

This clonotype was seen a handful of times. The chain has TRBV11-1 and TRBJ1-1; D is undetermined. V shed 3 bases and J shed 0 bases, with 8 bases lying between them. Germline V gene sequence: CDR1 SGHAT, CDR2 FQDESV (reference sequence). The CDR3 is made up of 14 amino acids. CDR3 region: CASSFVGLNTEAFF. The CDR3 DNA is TGTGCCAGCAGCTTTGTCGGATTGAACACTGAAGCTTTCTTT.

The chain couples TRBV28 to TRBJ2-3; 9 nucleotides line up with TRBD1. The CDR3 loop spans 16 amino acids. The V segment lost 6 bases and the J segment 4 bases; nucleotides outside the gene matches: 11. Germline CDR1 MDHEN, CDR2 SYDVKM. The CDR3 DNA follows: TGTGCCAGCAGCCTACAGCCGGGACAGGGCTCAGATACGCAGTATTTT. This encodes CASSLQPGQGSDTQYF.

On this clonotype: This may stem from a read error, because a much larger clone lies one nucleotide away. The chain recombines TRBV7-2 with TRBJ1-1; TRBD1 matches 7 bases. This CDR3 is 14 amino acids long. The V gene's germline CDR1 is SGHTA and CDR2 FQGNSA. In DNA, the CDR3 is TGTGCCAGCAGCTTATGGGAGGGGGCCACTGCAGCTTTCTTT. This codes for CASSLWEGATAAFF.

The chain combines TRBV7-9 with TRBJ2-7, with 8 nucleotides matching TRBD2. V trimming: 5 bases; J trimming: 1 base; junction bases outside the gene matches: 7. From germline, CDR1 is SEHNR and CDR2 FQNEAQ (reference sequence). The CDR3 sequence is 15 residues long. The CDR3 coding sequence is TGTGCCAGCAGCGAGATGGAGCGGGGGTCCTACGAGCAGTACGTC. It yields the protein CASSEMERGSYEQYV.

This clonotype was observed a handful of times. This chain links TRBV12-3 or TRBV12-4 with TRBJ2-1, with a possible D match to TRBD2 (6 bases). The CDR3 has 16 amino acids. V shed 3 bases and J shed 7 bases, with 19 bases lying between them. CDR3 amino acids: CASSFPPHGSPNEQFF. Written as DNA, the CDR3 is TGTGCCAGCAGTTTTCCCCCTCACGGGAGTCCGAATGAGCAGTTCTTC.

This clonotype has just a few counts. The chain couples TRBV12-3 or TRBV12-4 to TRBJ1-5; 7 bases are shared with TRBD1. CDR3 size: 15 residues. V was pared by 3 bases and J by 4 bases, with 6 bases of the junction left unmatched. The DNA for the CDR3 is TGTGCCAGCAGTTTGCAGGGGGGGGTTAATCAGCCCCAGCATTTT. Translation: CASSLQGGVNQPQHF.

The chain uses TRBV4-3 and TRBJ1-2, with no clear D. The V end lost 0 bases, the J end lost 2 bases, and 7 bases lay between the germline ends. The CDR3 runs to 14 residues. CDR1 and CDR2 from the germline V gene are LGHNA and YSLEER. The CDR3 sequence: CASSQDNRNYGYTF. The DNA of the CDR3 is TGCGCCAGCAGCCAAGATAACAGAAACTATGGCTACACCTTC.

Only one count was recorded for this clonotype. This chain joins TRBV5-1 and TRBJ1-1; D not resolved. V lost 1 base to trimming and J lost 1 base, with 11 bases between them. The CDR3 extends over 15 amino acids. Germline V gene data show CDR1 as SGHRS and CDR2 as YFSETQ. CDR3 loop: CASSLTVVPNTEAFF. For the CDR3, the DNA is TGCGCCAGCAGCTTGACAGTCGTACCGAACACTGAAGCTTTCTTT.

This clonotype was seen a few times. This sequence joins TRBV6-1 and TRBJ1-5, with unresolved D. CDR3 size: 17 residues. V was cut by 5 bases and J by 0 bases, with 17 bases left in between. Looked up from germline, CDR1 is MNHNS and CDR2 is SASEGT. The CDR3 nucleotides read TGTGCCAGCAGTTCAACTTGGACGGTCTTTAGCAATCAGCCCCAGCATTTT. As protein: CASSSTWTVFSNQPQHF.

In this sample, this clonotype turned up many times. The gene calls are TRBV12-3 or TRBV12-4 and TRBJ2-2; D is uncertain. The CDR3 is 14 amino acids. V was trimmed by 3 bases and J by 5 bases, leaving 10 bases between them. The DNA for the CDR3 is TGTGCCAGCAGTTTTGCGTCGTTTACCGGGGAGCTGTTTTTT. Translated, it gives CASSFASFTGELFF.

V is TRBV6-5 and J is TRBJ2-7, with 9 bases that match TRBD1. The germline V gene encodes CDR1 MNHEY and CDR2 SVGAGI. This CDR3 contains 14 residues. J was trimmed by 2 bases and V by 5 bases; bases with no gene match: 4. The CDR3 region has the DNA TGTGCCAGCAGTAGGACAGGGGTAGCCTACGAGCAGTACTTC. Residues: CASSRTGVAYEQYF.

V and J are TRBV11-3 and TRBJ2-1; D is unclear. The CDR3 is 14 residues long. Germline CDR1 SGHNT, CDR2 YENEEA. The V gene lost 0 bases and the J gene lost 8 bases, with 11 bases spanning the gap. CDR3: CASSLDLGSYEQFF. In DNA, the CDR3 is TGTGCCAGCAGCTTAGATCTTGGTAGCTATGAGCAGTTCTTC.

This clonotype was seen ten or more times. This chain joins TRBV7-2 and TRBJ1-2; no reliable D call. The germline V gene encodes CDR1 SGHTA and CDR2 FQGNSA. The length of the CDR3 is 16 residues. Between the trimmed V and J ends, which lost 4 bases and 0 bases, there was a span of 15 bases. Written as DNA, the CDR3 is TGTGCCAGCAGCTCAGAGTTTACGCGGGCTAACTATGGCTACACCTTC. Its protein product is CASSSEFTRANYGYTF.

The CDR3 DNA follows: TGTGCCAGCAGCCTAGGGACTAGCGGAAGAAACACCGGGGAGCTGTTTTTT. This gives the protein CASSLGTSGRNTGELFF. V usage is TRBV11-2 and J usage is TRBJ2-2, with 11 bases lining up with TRBD2. Germline V lookup: CDR1 SGHAT, CDR2 FQNNGV. CDR3 length: 17 residues. The J segment lost 2 bases and the V segment lost 5 bases, leaving 7 bases of the junction unmatched.

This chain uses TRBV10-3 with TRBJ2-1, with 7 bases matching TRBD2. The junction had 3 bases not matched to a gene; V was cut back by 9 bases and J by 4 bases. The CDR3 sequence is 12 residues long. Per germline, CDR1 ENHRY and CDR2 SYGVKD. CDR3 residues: CAIRGVYNEQFF. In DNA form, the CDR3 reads TGTGCCATACGGGGGGTTTACAATGAGCAGTTCTTC.

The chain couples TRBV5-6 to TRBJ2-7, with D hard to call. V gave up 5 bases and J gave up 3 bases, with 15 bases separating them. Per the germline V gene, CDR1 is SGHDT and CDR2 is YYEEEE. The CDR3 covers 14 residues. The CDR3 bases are TGTGCCAGCAGGGTGACATGGGCCAGCTACGAGCAGTACTTC. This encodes CASRVTWASYEQYF.

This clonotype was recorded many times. The CDR3 bases are TGTGCCAGCAGTTCGACGGTAGGCTCCTACAATGAGCAGTTCTTC. Translated: CASSSTVGSYNEQFF. The rearrangement links TRBV12-3 or TRBV12-4 to TRBJ2-1; D is unclear. The CDR3 runs to 15 residues. V lost 4 bases, J lost 0 bases, and 10 bases lay in between.

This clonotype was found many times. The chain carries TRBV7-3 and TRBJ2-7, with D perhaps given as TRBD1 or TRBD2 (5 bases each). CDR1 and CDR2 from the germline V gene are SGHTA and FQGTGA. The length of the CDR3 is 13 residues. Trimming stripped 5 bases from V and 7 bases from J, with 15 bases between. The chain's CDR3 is CASSPSGTGEQYF. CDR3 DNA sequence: TGTGCCAGCAGCCCAAGTGGGACCGGGGAGCAGTACTTC.

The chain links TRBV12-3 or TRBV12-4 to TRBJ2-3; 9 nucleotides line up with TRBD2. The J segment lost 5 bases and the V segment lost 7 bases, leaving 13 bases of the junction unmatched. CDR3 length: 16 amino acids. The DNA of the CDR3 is TGTGCCAGCATCCCCCGGGTAGCGGGAGCGGTAGATACGCAGTATTTT. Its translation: CASIPRVAGAVDTQYF.

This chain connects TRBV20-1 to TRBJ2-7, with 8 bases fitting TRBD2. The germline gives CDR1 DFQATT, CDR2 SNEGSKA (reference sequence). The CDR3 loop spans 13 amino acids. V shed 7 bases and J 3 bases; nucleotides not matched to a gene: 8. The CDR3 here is CSGRGGRVYEQYF. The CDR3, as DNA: TGCAGTGGCCGGGGGGGGAGGGTCTACGAGCAGTACTTC.

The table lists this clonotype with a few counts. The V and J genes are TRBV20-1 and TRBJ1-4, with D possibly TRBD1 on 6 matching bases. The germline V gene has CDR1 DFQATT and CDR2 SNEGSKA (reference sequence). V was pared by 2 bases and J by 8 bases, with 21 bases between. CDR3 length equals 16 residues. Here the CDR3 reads CSARPPGGGGWEKLFF. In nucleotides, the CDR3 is TGCAGTGCTAGACCCCCCGGGGGGGGCGGATGGGAAAAACTGTTTTTT.

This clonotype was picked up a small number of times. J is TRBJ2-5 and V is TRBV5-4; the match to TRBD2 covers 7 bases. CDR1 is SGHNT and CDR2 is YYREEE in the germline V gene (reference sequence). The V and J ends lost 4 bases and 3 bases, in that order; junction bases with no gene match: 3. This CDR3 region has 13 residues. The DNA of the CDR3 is TGTGCCAGCAGCCGCGGGAGCAAAGAGACCCAGTACTTC. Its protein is CASSRGSKETQYF.

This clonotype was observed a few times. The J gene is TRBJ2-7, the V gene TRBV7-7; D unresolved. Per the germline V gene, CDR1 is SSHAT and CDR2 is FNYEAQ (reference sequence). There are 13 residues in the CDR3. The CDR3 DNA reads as TGTGCTAGCAGCTTAGAGTTGGGGTACGAGCAGTACGTC. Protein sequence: CASSLELGYEQYV.

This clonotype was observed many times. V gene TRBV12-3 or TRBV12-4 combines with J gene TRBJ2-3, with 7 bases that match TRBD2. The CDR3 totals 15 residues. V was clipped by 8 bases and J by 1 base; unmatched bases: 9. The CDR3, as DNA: TGTGCCAGCTTGCTTGGGCTAGCGGGCACAGATACGCAGTATTTT. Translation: CASLLGLAGTDTQYF.

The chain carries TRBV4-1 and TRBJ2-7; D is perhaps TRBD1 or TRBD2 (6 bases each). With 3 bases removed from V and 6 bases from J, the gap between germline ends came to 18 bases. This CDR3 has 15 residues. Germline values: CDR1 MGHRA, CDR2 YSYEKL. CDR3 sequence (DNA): TGCGCCAGCAGCCACCAAGGGGGGCGGACGGCCGAGCAGTACTTC. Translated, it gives CASSHQGGRTAEQYF.

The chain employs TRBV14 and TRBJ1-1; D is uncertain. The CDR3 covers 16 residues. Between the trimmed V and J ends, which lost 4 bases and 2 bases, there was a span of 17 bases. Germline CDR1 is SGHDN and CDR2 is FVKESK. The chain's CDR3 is CASSPQLGSVNTEAFF. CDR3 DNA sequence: TGTGCCAGCAGCCCCCAGCTGGGATCGGTTAACACTGAAGCTTTCTTT.

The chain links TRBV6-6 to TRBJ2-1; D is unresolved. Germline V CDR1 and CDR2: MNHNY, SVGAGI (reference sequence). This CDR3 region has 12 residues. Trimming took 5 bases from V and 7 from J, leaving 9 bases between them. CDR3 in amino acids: CASSPVLNEQFF. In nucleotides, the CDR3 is TGTGCCAGCAGTCCCGTCCTGAATGAGCAGTTCTTC.

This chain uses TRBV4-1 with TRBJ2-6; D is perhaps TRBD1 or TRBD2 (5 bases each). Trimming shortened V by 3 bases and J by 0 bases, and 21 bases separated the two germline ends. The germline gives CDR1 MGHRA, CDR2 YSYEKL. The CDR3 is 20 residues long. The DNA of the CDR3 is TGCGCCAGCAGCCATCCTTTTACCGGGACGGCAGGCTCTGGGGCCAACGTCCTGACTTTC. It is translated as CASSHPFTGTAGSGANVLTF.

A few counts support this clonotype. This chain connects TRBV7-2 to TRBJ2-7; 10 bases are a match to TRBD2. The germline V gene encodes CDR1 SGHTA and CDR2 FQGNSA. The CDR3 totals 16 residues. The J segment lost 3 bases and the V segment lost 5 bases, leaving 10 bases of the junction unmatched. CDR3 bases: TGTGCCAGCAGCCCCGGCGGACTAGCGGATGACTACGAGCAGTACGTC. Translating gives CASSPGGLADDYEQYV.